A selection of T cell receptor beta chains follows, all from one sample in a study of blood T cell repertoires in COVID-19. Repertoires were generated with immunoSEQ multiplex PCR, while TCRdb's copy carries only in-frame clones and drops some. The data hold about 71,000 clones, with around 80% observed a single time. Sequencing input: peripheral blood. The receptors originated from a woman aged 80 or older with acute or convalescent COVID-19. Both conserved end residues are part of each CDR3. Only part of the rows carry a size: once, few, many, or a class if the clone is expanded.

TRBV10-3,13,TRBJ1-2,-,CAISEDRRYGYTF
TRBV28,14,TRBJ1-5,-,CASIRGRGDQPQHF
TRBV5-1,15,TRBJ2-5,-,CASSFGAGGGETQYF
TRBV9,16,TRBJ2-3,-,CASSVEGLADFDTQYF
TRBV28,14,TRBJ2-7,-,CASSLVLGGAKQYF
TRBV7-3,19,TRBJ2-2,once,CASSLTVRLAGGDTGELFF
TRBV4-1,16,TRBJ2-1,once,CASSRSGLAGNYEQFF
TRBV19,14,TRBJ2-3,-,CASKGTGGTDTQYF
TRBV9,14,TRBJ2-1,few,CASSEAGAGNEQFF
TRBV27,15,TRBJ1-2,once,CASTPYRGEDYGYTF
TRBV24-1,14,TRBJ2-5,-,CATSDADIQETQYF
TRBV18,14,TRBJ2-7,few,CASSPAGQGYEQYF
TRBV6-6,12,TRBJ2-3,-,CASRGGADTQYF
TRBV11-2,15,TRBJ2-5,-,CASSLVPRSQETQYF
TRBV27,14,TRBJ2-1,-,CASNTGGSYNEQFF
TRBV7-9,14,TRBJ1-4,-,CASSLDRSNEKLFF
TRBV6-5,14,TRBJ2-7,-,CASRRAGTGGEQYF
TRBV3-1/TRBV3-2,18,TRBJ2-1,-,CASSQDVFGLGAYNEQFF
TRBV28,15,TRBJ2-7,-,CASNQSGTGAYEQYF
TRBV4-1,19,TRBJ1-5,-,CASSQGIPLRGNGDQPQHF
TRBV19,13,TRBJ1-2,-,CATPRRGNYGYTF
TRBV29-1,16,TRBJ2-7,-,CSVEDPQEGVLHEQYF
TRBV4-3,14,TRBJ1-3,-,CASSQARGWNTIYF
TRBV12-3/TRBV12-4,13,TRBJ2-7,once,CASRGQGSYEQYF
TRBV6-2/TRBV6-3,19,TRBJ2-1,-,CASSYSPGLAGVRFDEQFF
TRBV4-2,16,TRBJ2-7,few,CASSQDLSLAGGQQYF
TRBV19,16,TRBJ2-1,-,CASSIRQGRAYNEQFF
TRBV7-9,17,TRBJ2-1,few,CASSPAGLAGVRNEQFF
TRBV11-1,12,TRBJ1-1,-,CASSVLDTEAFF
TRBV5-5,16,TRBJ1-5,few,CASRPTAGDGNQPQHF
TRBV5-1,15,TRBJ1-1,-,CASSPLGQGATEAFF
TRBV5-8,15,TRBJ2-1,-,CASSLGLRSYNEQFF
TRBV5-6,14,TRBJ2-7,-,CASSGAGGPPEQYF
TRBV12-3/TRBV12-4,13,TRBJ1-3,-,CASSRQGFYTIYF
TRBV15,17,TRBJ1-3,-,CATSRERGLLSGNTIYF
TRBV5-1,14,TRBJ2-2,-,CASSVSQGTGELFF
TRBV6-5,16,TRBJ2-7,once,CASSYSLGQISYEQYF